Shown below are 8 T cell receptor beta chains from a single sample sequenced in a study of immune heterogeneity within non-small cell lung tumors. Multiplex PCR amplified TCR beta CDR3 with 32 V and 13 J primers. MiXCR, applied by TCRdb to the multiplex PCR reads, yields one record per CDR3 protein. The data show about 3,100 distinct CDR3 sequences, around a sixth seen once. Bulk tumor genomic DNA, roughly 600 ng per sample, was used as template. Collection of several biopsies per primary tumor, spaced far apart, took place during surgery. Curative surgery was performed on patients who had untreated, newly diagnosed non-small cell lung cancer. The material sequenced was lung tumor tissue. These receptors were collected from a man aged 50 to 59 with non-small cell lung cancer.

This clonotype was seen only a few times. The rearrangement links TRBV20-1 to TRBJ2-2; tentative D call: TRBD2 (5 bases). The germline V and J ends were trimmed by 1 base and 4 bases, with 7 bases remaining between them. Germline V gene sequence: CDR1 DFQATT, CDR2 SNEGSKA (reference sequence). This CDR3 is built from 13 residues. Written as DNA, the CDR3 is TGCAGTGCTAGAGGGGCGGGCACCGGGGAGCTGTTTTTT. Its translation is CSARGAGTGELFF.

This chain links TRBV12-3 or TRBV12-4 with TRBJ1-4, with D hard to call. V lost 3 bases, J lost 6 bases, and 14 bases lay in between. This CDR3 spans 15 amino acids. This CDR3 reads CASSLEQSLDEKLFF. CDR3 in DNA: TGTGCCAGCAGTTTGGAGCAGTCTTTAGATGAAAAACTGTTTTTT.

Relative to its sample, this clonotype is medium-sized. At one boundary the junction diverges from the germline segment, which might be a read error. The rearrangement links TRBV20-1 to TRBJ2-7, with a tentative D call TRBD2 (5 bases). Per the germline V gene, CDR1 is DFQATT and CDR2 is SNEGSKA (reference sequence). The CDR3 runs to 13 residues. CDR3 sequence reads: CSPRVGGRDEQYF. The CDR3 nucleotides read TGCAGTCCTAGAGTTGGAGGACGAGACGAGCAGTACTTC.

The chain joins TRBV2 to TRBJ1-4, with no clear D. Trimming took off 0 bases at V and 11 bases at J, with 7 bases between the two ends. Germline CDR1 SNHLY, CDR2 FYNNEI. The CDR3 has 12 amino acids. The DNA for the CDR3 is TGTGCCAGCAGTGAAGCGCGTGAGAAACTGTTTTTT. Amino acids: CASSEAREKLFF. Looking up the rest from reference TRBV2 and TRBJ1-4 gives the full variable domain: EPEVTQTPSHQVTQMGQEVILRCVPISNHLYFYWYRQILGQKVEFLVSFYNNEISEKSEIFDDQFSVERPDGSNFTLKIRSTKLEDSAMYFCASSEAREKLFFGSGTQLSVL.

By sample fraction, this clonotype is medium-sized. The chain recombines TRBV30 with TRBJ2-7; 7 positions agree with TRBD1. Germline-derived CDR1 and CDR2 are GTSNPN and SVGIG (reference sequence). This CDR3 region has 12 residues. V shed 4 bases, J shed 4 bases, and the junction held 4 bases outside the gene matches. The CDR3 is CAWMRGPYEQYF. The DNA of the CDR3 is TGTGCCTGGATGAGGGGGCCGTACGAGCAGTACTTC.

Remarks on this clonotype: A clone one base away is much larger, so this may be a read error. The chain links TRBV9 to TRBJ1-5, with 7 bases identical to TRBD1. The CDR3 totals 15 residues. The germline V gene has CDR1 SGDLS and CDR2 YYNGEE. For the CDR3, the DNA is TGTTCCAGCAGCGTAGCGCCAGGGGGAGATCAGCCCCAGCATTTT. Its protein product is CSSSVAPGGDQPQHF.

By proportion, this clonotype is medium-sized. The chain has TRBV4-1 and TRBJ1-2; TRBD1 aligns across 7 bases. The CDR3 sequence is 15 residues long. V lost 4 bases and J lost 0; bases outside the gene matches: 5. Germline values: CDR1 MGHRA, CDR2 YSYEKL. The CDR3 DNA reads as TGCGCCAGCAGCCTCCGGGACAGCGCTAACTATGGCTACACCTTC. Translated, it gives CASSLRDSANYGYTF.

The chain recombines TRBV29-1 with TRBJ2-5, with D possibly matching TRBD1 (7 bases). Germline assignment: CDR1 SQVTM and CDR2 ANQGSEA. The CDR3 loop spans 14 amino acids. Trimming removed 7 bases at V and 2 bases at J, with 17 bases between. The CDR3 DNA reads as TGCAGCGCCCCCGGAGGGGGCCCACAAGAGACCCAGTACTTC. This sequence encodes CSAPGGGPQETQYF.